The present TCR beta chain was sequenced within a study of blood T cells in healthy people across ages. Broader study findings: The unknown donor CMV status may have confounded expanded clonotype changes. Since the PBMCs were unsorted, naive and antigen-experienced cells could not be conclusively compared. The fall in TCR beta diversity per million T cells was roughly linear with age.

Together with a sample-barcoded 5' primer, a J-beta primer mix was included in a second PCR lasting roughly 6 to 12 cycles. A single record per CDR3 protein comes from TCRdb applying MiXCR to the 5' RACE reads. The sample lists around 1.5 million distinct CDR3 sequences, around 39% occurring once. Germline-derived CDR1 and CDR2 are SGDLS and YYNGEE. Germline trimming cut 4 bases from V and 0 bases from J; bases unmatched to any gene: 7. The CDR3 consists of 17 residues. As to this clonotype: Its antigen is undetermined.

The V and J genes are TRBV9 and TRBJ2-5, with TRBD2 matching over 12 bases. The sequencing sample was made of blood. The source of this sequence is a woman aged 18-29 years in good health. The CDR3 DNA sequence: TGTGCCAGCAGCCCATATCCTAGCGGGAGGGACCAAGAGACCCAGTACTTC. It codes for CASSPYPSGRDQETQYF.